The 32 T cell receptor beta chains given below trace back to one sample, sequenced in a study of T cells expressing NK-cell markers. Each CDR3 protein gets one entry in TCRdb, which reprocessed the 5' RACE reads and gives no DNA. Listed are 550,000 to 600,000 distinct CDR3 sequences; around 4% falls within the top ten. The sequenced sample consisted of blood T cells: a sorted CD56 or NKG2C T cell subset, CD4+ or CD8+ T cells, or bulk PBMC T cells (not recorded which). These receptors all come from a man aged 18 to 30 in good health.

The J gene is TRBJ2-3, the V gene TRBV27. The CDR3 runs 14 residues. The germline gives CDR1 MNHEY, CDR2 SMNVEV (reference sequence). The CDR3 loop reads CASSLYTSTDTQYF.

The V and J genes are TRBV5-6 and TRBJ2-1. The V gene's germline CDR1 is SGHDT and CDR2 YYEEEE. This CDR3 region has 15 residues. CDR3 in amino acids: CASSLHLSSYNEQFF.

This sequence joins TRBV7-2 and TRBJ1-6. The germline gives CDR1 SGHTA, CDR2 FQGNSA. This CDR3 contains 15 residues. The CDR3 protein is CASSTPAAGRSPLHF.

V and J are TRBV3-1 and TRBJ1-1; TCRdb lists TRBD1, though no DNA is available to test this call. The CDR3 consists of 12 residues. CDR1 LGHDT and CDR2 YNNKEL come from the germline V gene (reference sequence). CDR3 sequence: CASSHRAAEAFF.

The chain is built from TRBV29-1 and TRBJ2-5; TCRdb calls TRBD2, which cannot be checked without DNA. There are 14 residues in the CDR3. The germline V gene has CDR1 SQVTM and CDR2 ANQGSEA. This chain's CDR3 is CSVRGLAGWETQYF. The complete variable domain, with remaining parts taken from reference TRBV29-1 and TRBJ2-5, reads SAVISQKPSRDICQRGTSLTIQCQVDSQVTMMFWYRQQPGQSLTLIATANQGSEATYESGFVIDKFPISRPNLTFSTLTVSNMSPEDSSIYLCSVRGLAGWETQYFGPGTRLLVL.

The chain is built from TRBV29-1 and TRBJ1-1; the D call of TRBD1 rests on TCRdb alone, since no DNA is present to check it. This CDR3 has 12 amino acids. Germline CDR1 is SQVTM and CDR2 is ANQGSEA. The CDR3 loop reads CSVLGQNTEAFF.

The chain recombines TRBV5-6 with TRBJ1-2; TCRdb reports TRBD1, a call that lacks DNA to check it against. This CDR3 is built from 16 residues. In germline, CDR1 is SGHDT, CDR2 YYEEEE. The CDR3 reads CASSLGPGQGDYGYTF.

The rearrangement links TRBV6-1 to TRBJ2-5; TCRdb lists TRBD2, though no DNA is available to test this call. CDR3 length: 13 residues. Germline V CDR1 and CDR2: MNHNS, SASEGT. CDR3 residues: CASSAGARETQYF.

The chain couples TRBV7-2 to TRBJ2-2; TCRdb's assignment of TRBD1 cannot be checked, as there is no DNA. The CDR3 runs 14 residues. Per the germline V gene, CDR1 is SGHTA and CDR2 is FQGNSA. CDR3 sequence: CASSLRGGSGELFF.

The chain uses TRBV12-3 or TRBV12-4 and TRBJ2-3. The CDR3 loop spans 15 amino acids. The CDR3 loop is CASSPTPHSSDTQYF.

The V gene is TRBV4-1, the J gene TRBJ2-1; the D gene TCRdb calls, TRBD1, cannot be checked with no DNA. The CDR3 extends over 13 amino acids. CDR1 and CDR2 from the germline V gene are MGHRA and YSYEKL. CDR3 protein: CASSQRDGNEQFF.

The V call is TRBV20-1, the J call TRBJ2-3. Germline values: CDR1 DFQATT, CDR2 SNEGSKA (reference sequence). The CDR3 totals 16 residues. The CDR3 loop reads CSAMKVGRQDTDTQYF.

J is TRBJ2-2 and V is TRBV3-1; TCRdb's D gene call, TRBD2, goes unchecked for lack of DNA. The CDR3 sequence is 15 residues long. Germline V gene lookup returns CDR1 LGHDT and CDR2 YNNKEL (reference sequence). The CDR3 here is CASSHSGLRPGELFF.

This chain links TRBV4-1 with TRBJ2-3; TCRdb's assignment of TRBD2 cannot be checked, as there is no DNA. Germline V gene data show CDR1 as MGHRA and CDR2 as YSYEKL. This CDR3 region has 14 residues. CDR3 residues: CASSPTSGRVPDYF.

J is TRBJ2-5 and V is TRBV30; lacking DNA, the TRBD2 call made by TCRdb goes unchecked. CDR1 and CDR2 from the germline V gene are GTSNPN and SVGIG (reference sequence). The CDR3 sequence is 16 residues long. This chain's CDR3 is CAWSVRAGVFGETQYF.

The CDR3 here is CASSSGGRAHNEQFF. V is TRBV27 and J is TRBJ2-1; TCRdb's D gene call, TRBD1, goes unchecked for lack of DNA. Germline CDR1 reads MNHEY; CDR2 reads SMNVEV (reference sequence). The CDR3 covers 15 residues.

This chain connects TRBV20-1 to TRBJ2-2; TCRdb's D gene call, TRBD2, goes unchecked for lack of DNA. Germline V lookup: CDR1 DFQATT, CDR2 SNEGSKA (reference sequence). The CDR3 is 17 residues long. The CDR3 protein is CSARDYRTSVGTGELFF.

V is TRBV27 and J is TRBJ2-3; TCRdb selects TRBD1, and the lack of DNA leaves this call unchecked. CDR1 is MNHEY, CDR2 SMNVEV, per germline (reference sequence). CDR3 length equals 12 residues. The CDR3 here is CASSRLRGTQYF.

This chain connects TRBV6-1 to TRBJ2-1; the D call from TCRdb, TRBD2, cannot be confirmed without DNA. The CDR3 has 15 amino acids. Germline V gene lookup returns CDR1 MNHNS and CDR2 SASEGT. Here the CDR3 reads CATQLKLAAYNEQFF.

The chain employs TRBV6-1 and TRBJ2-5. The germline CDR1 and CDR2 sequences are MNHNS and SASEGT. This CDR3 is built from 12 residues. The CDR3 here is CASRDSVGTQYF.

The gene calls are TRBV12-3 or TRBV12-4 and TRBJ2-1; TCRdb's assignment of TRBD1 cannot be checked, as there is no DNA. The CDR3 runs 13 residues. The CDR3 here is CASSFIEGNEQFF.

The chain links TRBV5-1 to TRBJ2-1; lacking DNA, the TRBD2 call made by TCRdb goes unchecked. The V gene's germline CDR1 is SGHRS and CDR2 YFSETQ. The CDR3 totals 18 residues. CDR3 in amino acids: CASSLVGRTSGIGIEQFF. Together with reference TRBV5-1 and TRBJ2-1, the CDR3 gives the full variable domain: KAGVTQTPRYLIKTRGQQVTLSCSPISGHRSVSWYQQTPGQGLQFLFEYFSETQRNKGNFPGRFSGRQFSNSRSEMNVSTLELGDSALYLCASSLVGRTSGIGIEQFFGPGTRLTVL.

The chain carries TRBV6-2 or TRBV6-3 and TRBJ1-2. CDR3 length equals 18 residues. Germline lookup yields CDR1 MNHEY and CDR2 SVGEGT. CDR3 region: CASSYSGQASFLNYGYTF.

The chain is built from TRBV18 and TRBJ2-7. The CDR3 has 15 residues. CDR1 KGHSH and CDR2 LQKENI come from the germline V gene. CDR3 protein: CASSPAQGSSYEQYF.

V and J are TRBV2 and TRBJ2-1. This CDR3 region has 12 residues. Germline V CDR1 and CDR2: SNHLY, FYNNEI. The CDR3 protein is CASSGIANEQFF.

V and J are TRBV20-1 and TRBJ2-7; TCRdb designates TRBD1, a call that cannot be tested without DNA. This CDR3 comprises 14 residues. Germline V gene lookup returns CDR1 DFQATT and CDR2 SNEGSKA (reference sequence). This CDR3 reads CSARRGQGSYEQYF.

V is TRBV5-6 and J is TRBJ2-1; TCRdb indicates TRBD2, and absent DNA this call remains unverified. Per the germline V gene, CDR1 is SGHDT and CDR2 is YYEEEE. This CDR3 region has 16 residues. The CDR3 sequence: CASSLGGSSGYNEQFF.

V and J are TRBV7-2 and TRBJ2-7. The V gene's germline CDR1 is SGHTA and CDR2 FQGNSA. CDR3 length: 14 amino acids. CDR3 region: CASALAGGAYEQYF.

The chain combines TRBV7-9 with TRBJ1-3. The CDR3 has 17 residues. Germline V gene data show CDR1 as SEHNR and CDR2 as FQNEAQ (reference sequence). CDR3 protein: CASSFSEAVFSGNTIYF.

V usage is TRBV6-5 and J usage is TRBJ1-1; TCRdb designates TRBD1, a call that cannot be tested without DNA. The CDR3 runs to 15 residues. Germline CDR1 reads MNHEY; CDR2 reads SVGAGI. CDR3 residues: CASTPDGGAGTEAFF.

V and J are TRBV6-2 or TRBV6-3 and TRBJ2-1. CDR3 length equals 15 residues. CDR1 and CDR2 (germline): MNHEY, SVGEGT. CDR3 amino acids: CASSYSSTTYNEQFF.

The chain uses TRBV9 and TRBJ2-1; TCRdb returns TRBD1, unconfirmable since there is no DNA. There are 13 residues in the CDR3. From germline, CDR1 is SGDLS and CDR2 YYNGEE. The CDR3 sequence: CASSEFSGNEQFF.